This TCR beta chain was recorded in a study of blood T cell repertoires in COVID-19. Study-wide background: PBMCs, B-cell-depleted T cells, or T cells were the source of the cDNA or gDNA that made up the material.

As handled by the study authors: Using reference gene primer amplification, nucleated cell counts were estimated. Assay: immunoSEQ multiplex PCR; the TCRdb copy retains only in-frame clones and omits some. For V, J and clone size, that table is used; D and trimming come from the DNA. The sample contains some 130,000 clones, 80% to 90% of which appear only once. Germline V gene sequence: CDR1 MGHRA, CDR2 YSYEKL. This CDR3 comprises 16 residues. V dropped 4 bases and J dropped 6 bases, with 18 bases sitting between them. The sequence came from a human donor in a cohort sampled during active COVID-19. Source material: peripheral blood. This chain uses TRBV4-1 with TRBJ1-4; maybe TRBD1 (5 bases). CDR3 coding DNA: TGCGCCAGCAGCCCGCCAAGAGCAGGGAAAGATGAAAAACTGTTTTTT. It encodes CASSPPRAGKDEKLFF.